The 21 T cell receptor beta chains presented below share a single source sample, sequenced in a study of T cell repertoires in cytomegalovirus infection. A single record per CDR3 protein comes from TCRdb applying MiXCR to the reads. The sample carries about 260,000 distinct CDR3 sequences, roughly 13% recorded once. Material for sequencing was PBMCs. These receptors were taken from a human donor in good health (CMV status not recorded). Some clones in this sample may be carry-over from other donors' samples.

This clonotype was detected a few times. The chain carries TRBV20-1 and TRBJ1-3, with unresolved D. This CDR3 contains 12 residues. V dropped 6 bases and J dropped 0 bases, with 6 bases sitting between them. CDR1 is DFQATT and CDR2 is SNEGSKA in the germline V gene (reference sequence). CDR3 in DNA: TGCAGTGCGGTCAGCTCTGGAAACACCATATATTTT. Translation gives CSAVSSGNTIYF.

This clonotype was seen only a few times. The gene calls are TRBV20-1 and TRBJ1-2, with unresolved D. Germline loops: CDR1 DFQATT, CDR2 SNEGSKA (reference sequence). V lost 7 bases and J lost 4, with 16 bases in between. This CDR3 is built from 13 residues. The CDR3 protein is CSVPGESPYGYTF. The CDR3 DNA reads as TGCAGTGTCCCCGGCGAATCGCCCTATGGCTACACCTTC.

This clonotype has more than one count but fewer than ten. The rearrangement links TRBV6-5 to TRBJ2-1, with D perhaps TRBD2 (7 bases). CDR3 size: 16 residues. CDR1 is MNHEY, CDR2 SVGAGI, per germline. The ends were cut back, 6 bases at V and 10 bases at J, with 25 bases in the middle. The chain's CDR3 is CASRDERRGPLGEQFF. CDR3 nucleotide sequence: TGTGCCAGCAGGGATGAACGGCGGGGGCCACTGGGGGAGCAGTTCTTC.

In this sample, this clonotype turned up many times. The chain carries TRBV4-3 and TRBJ1-1; D not resolved. The CDR3 length is 14 residues. CDR1 LGHNA and CDR2 YSLEER come from the germline V gene. Trimming cost V 1 base and J 2 bases, with 8 bases left between them. The CDR3 DNA follows: TGCGCCAGCAGCCAAGTGGTAGGAAACACTGAAGCTTTCTTT. As protein: CASSQVVGNTEAFF.

This clonotype was detected many times. This chain joins TRBV28 and TRBJ1-1; D is unclear. The V end lost 8 bases, the J end lost 0 bases, and 10 bases lay between the germline ends. Germline lookup yields CDR1 MDHEN and CDR2 SYDVKM. This CDR3 contains 13 residues. CDR3 bases: TGTGCCAGCTTGTCTGGGGTGAACACTGAAGCTTTCTTT. Its protein product is CASLSGVNTEAFF.

V and J are TRBV28 and TRBJ2-7, with 9 nucleotides matching TRBD2. The ends lost 3 bases at V and 2 bases at J; junction bases unmatched: 5. The CDR3 is 15 amino acids. Germline lookup yields CDR1 MDHEN and CDR2 SYDVKM. CDR3 sequence reads: CASSFQTSGAYEQYF. In DNA, the CDR3 is TGTGCCAGCAGTTTCCAGACTAGCGGAGCCTACGAGCAGTACTTC.

Only a few counts were recorded for this clonotype. The chain recombines TRBV19 with TRBJ2-1, with D possibly TRBD2 on 5 matching bases. Germline lookup yields CDR1 LNHDA and CDR2 SQIVND (reference sequence). Trimming pared 8 bases from V and 4 bases from J, leaving 15 bases between. The CDR3 runs to 14 residues. DNA of the CDR3: TGTGCCAGTTATCAAGGCGGGTTATACAATGAGCAGTTCTTC. Protein product: CASYQGGLYNEQFF.

This clonotype was picked up many times. The V and J genes are TRBV20-1 and TRBJ1-6, with TRBD1 as a possible D gene (5 bases). Germline values: CDR1 DFQATT, CDR2 SNEGSKA (reference sequence). The CDR3 sequence is 15 residues long. Trimming took off 2 bases at V and 7 bases at J, with 15 bases between the two ends. CDR3 loop: CSARSEGLLNSPLHF. CDR3 in DNA: TGCAGTGCTAGATCTGAGGGACTCTTGAATTCACCCCTCCACTTT.

A few counts support this clonotype. The CDR3 nucleotides are TGTGCCAGCAGTGAGTCCGTCAGTGGCAATCAGCCCCAGCATTTT. It encodes CASSESVSGNQPQHF. V and J are TRBV2 and TRBJ1-5; D is unresolved. V lost 3 bases and J lost 2, with 11 bases in between. CDR1 is SNHLY and CDR2 is FYNNEI in the germline V gene. This CDR3 has 15 amino acids.

This clonotype was observed a handful of times. The chain is built from TRBV20-1 and TRBJ1-3; D ambiguous. Germline V gives CDR1 DFQATT, CDR2 SNEGSKA (reference sequence). The length of the CDR3 is 16 residues. Trimming removed 0 bases at V and 2 bases at J, with 14 bases between. Here the CDR3 DNA reads TGCAGTGCTAGAGATGGAGGGCGTGCCACTGGAAACACCATATATTTT. Residues: CSARDGGRATGNTIYF.

This clonotype showed up many times. The chain uses TRBV6-6 and TRBJ2-1, with 14 bases fitting TRBD2. The CDR3 has 15 residues. Losses at the gene ends were 4 bases for V and 9 bases for J; bases not matched to a gene: 5. The germline CDR1 and CDR2 sequences are MNHNY and SVGAGI (reference sequence). In nucleotides, the CDR3 is TGTGCCAGCAGTTCGACTAGCGGGGGGGCCTTTGAGCAGTTCTTC. This codes for CASSSTSGGAFEQFF.

Ten or more counts support this clonotype. The chain couples TRBV7-2 to TRBJ2-7; 9 nucleotides line up with TRBD1. There are 15 residues in the CDR3. Trimming took 5 bases from V and 7 from J; bases not matched to a gene: 12. Germline V gene lookup returns CDR1 SGHTA and CDR2 FQGNSA. The CDR3 DNA follows: TGTGCCAGCAGCCCAGGGACAGGGCTGGGAAGGGAGCAGTACTTC. Encoded protein: CASSPGTGLGREQYF. Full variable domain (missing parts from reference TRBV7-2 and TRBJ2-7): GAGVSQSPSNKVTEKGKDVELRCDPISGHTALYWYRQSLGQGLEFLIYFQGNSAPDKSGLPSDRFSAERTGGSVSTLTIQRTQQEDSAVYLCASSPGTGLGREQYFGPGTRLTVT.

The V call is TRBV7-8, the J call TRBJ2-5; 9 positions agree with TRBD1. CDR3 length: 19 residues. The germline CDR1 and CDR2 sequences are SGHVS and FQNEAQ. J gave up 4 bases and V 2 bases, and 17 bases lay outside the gene matches. The CDR3 coding sequence is TGTGCCAGCAGCTTATTTCCCCCGGGACAGGGCACCCCTGGAGAGACCCAGTACTTC. Protein sequence: CASSLFPPGQGTPGETQYF.

V is TRBV20-1 and J is TRBJ2-1; tentative D call: TRBD2 (5 bases). Germline V gene data show CDR1 as DFQATT and CDR2 as SNEGSKA (reference sequence). The CDR3 is 16 residues long. Trimming stripped 4 bases from V and 0 bases from J, with 16 bases between. For the CDR3, the DNA is TGCAGTGCTAACGTACAGCGGATCTTCTCCTACAATGAGCAGTTCTTC. Residues: CSANVQRIFSYNEQFF.

To note about this clonotype: This clone may be a read error of a much larger clone one base away. CDR3 protein: CSGQVNNQPQHF. CDR3 nucleotide sequence: TGTTCTGGACAGGTGAACAATCAGCCCCAGCATTTT. The V call is TRBV7-1, the J call TRBJ1-5; 7 nucleotides agree with TRBD1. TRBV7-1 belongs to the ORF category, with a function that is uncertain. The CDR3 runs to 12 residues.

This rearrangement joins TRBV7-2 to TRBJ1-4, with 7 bases aligning to TRBD1. The CDR3 has 14 amino acids. Germline values: CDR1 SGHTA, CDR2 FQGNSA. V shed 3 bases, J shed 6 bases, and the junction held 4 bases outside the gene matches. CDR3 loop: CASSLTGRDEKLFF. In DNA, the CDR3 is TGTGCCAGCAGCTTGACAGGGAGGGATGAAAAACTGTTTTTT.

This clonotype was observed a few times. The chain is built from TRBV25-1 and TRBJ1-1; weak D call: TRBD1 (6 bases). There are 16 residues in the CDR3. The germline V gene has CDR1 MGHDK and CDR2 SYGVNS. V lost 3 bases and J 6 bases, leaving 20 bases between the germline ends. The CDR3 DNA sequence: TGTGCCAGCAGTGATACCTCGACAGGCCCCAGGGCTGAAGCTTTCTTT. Encoded protein: CASSDTSTGPRAEAFF. Full variable domain (rest looked up from reference TRBV25-1 and TRBJ1-1): EADIYQTPRYLVIGTGKKITLECSQTMGHDKMYWYQQDPGMELHLIHYSYGVNSTEKGDLSSESTVSRIRTEHFPLTLESARPSHTSQYLCASSDTSTGPRAEAFFGQGTRLTVV.

The chain couples TRBV11-2 to TRBJ1-2, with TRBD1 identical over 8 bases. CDR1 SGHAT and CDR2 FQNNGV come from the germline V gene. The CDR3 loop spans 15 amino acids. Germline trimming cut 0 bases from V and 5 bases from J; bases unmatched to any gene: 5. CDR3 residues: CASSLDGRGHYGYTF. The CDR3 DNA reads TGTGCCAGCAGCTTAGATGGCAGGGGGCATTATGGCTACACCTTC.

There are a few counts of this clonotype. The V gene is TRBV5-5, the J gene TRBJ2-1; TRBD2 agrees at 10 bases. CDR1 is SGHKS and CDR2 is YYEKEE in the germline V gene (reference sequence). There are 15 residues in the CDR3. Unmatched junction bases numbered 5, after V lost 0 bases and J lost 8 bases. The CDR3 spells CASSLAEREGDEQFF. The CDR3 region has the DNA TGTGCCAGCAGCTTGGCGGAGCGGGAGGGGGATGAGCAGTTCTTC.

The sample holds a few counts of this clonotype. The chain couples TRBV12-3 or TRBV12-4 to TRBJ1-5; the D is unclear. V lost 8 bases and J 4 bases, leaving 9 bases between the germline ends. The CDR3 contains 12 residues. The CDR3 DNA reads TGTGCCAGCGGGCCTCCTAATCAGCCCCAGCATTTT. Translation: CASGPPNQPQHF.

This clonotype was observed a handful of times. The rearrangement joins TRBV7-2 to TRBJ2-7; TRBD2 matches 9 bases. The CDR3 consists of 15 residues. V lost 4 bases and J lost 3; bases outside the gene matches: 7. Germline-derived CDR1 and CDR2 are SGHTA and FQGNSA. The CDR3 DNA reads as TGTGCCAGCAGCTCAGATCTAGCGGGAAGCTACGAGCAGTACTTC. It codes for CASSSDLAGSYEQYF.